The TCR beta chain under discussion was sequenced for a study of Ad26.COV2.S vaccination and SARS-CoV-2 variants. Germline V gene data show CDR1 as MGHRA and CDR2 as YSYEKL. This CDR3 has 19 residues. V trimming: 0 bases; J trimming: 0 bases; junction bases outside the gene matches: 11. Produced via immunoSEQ multiplex PCR; TCRdb's table is partial and in-frame only. Among 440,000 or so clones listed, roughly nine tenths were seen once. Treatment of the sample: some 19 received Ad26.COV2.S at low or high dose, single or two shots; 5 received placebo; per-sample allocation not given. Samples were taken on day 63 after the first vaccine or placebo injection.

This receptor was identified in a person aged 18-60 years who received the Ad26.COV2.S COVID-19 vaccine or a placebo. The specimen comprised peripheral blood, sampled in a trial of Ad26.COV2.S vaccine versus placebo. The chain recombines TRBV4-1 with TRBJ2-3, with 8 bases that match TRBD2. This chain's CDR3 is CASSQDSPQRESSTDTQYF. In DNA, the CDR3 is TGCGCCAGCAGCCAAGACTCCCCTCAGCGGGAGAGCAGCACAGATACGCAGTATTTT.